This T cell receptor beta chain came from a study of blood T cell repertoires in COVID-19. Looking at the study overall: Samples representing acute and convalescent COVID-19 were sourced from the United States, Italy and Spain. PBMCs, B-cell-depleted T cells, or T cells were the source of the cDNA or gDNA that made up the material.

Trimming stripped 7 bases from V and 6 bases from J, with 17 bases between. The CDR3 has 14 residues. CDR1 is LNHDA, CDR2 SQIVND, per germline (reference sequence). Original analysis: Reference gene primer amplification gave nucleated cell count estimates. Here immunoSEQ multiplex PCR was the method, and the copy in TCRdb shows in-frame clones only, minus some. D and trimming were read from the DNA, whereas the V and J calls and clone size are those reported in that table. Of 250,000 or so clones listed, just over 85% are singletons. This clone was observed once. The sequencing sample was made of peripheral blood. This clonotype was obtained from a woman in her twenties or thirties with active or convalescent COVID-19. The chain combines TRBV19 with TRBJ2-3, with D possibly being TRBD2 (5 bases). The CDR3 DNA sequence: TGTGCCAGTAACCCCGAAGAGCGGCGGGATACGCAGTATTTT. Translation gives CASNPEERRDTQYF.